Following are 5 T cell receptor beta chains from one sample sequenced in a study of T cells expressing NK-cell markers. From the 5' RACE reads, TCRdb lists one entry per CDR3 protein and no DNA. This repertoire comprises about 390,000 distinct CDR3 sequences; its ten largest clones make up roughly 10%. The sample consisted of blood T cells: a sorted CD56 or NKG2C T cell subset, CD4+ or CD8+ T cells, or bulk PBMC T cells (not recorded which). These receptors were taken from a woman in her forties or fifties in good health.

The rearrangement links TRBV20-1 to TRBJ2-1; with no DNA, the TCRdb D assignment of TRBD1 cannot be verified. The CDR3 sequence is 15 residues long. In germline, CDR1 is DFQATT, CDR2 SNEGSKA (reference sequence). The CDR3 sequence: CSARSWGAPGNEQFF.

V gene TRBV25-1 combines with J gene TRBJ2-5; TCRdb's D call of TRBD1 is untestable without DNA. Germline CDR1 is MGHDK and CDR2 is SYGVNS. CDR3 length: 15 residues. CDR3 region: CASSDLDRGLETQYF.

The chain carries TRBV7-9 and TRBJ1-1; TCRdb's D call of TRBD1 is untestable without DNA. Germline loops: CDR1 SEHNR, CDR2 FQNEAQ (reference sequence). This CDR3 is 15 amino acids long. The CDR3 protein is CASSLGGVMNTEAFF.

This chain uses TRBV6-6 with TRBJ1-1; TCRdb lists TRBD1, though no DNA is available to test this call. The germline V gene has CDR1 MNHNY and CDR2 SVGAGI (reference sequence). The CDR3 consists of 17 residues. This CDR3 is CASSFPPTGAMNTEAFF.

The chain carries TRBV6-6 and TRBJ2-1. Germline V gene sequence: CDR1 MNHNY, CDR2 SVGAGI (reference sequence). The CDR3 is 14 residues long. This CDR3 reads CASSYSQTVNEQFF.